A selection of T cell receptor beta chains follows, all from one sample in a study of CD8 T cells in Susac syndrome. TCRdb called the immunoSEQ multiplex PCR reads again in MiXCR, with one record for every CDR3 protein. The sample lists about 300,000 distinct CDR3 sequences, about 88% occurring once. Material for sequencing was CD8+ T cells from PBMCs. The receptor source for this set is a human donor with multiple sclerosis. CDR3s include the opening cysteine and the closing phenylalanine or tryptophan. D genes are given only for firm matches. Clone size, where shown, is once, few, many, or a class for clones that have expanded.

TRBV7-9	TRBJ2-7	-	few	TGTGCCAGCAGCCCAGCGGATAGGAACGAGCAGTACTTC	CASSPADRNEQYF
TRBV19	TRBJ2-1	-	-	TGTGCCAGTACCCATCTGGGGGGCTCTGAGCAGTTCTTC	CASTHLGGSEQFF
TRBV12-3/TRBV12-4	TRBJ2-3	TRBD2	-	TGTGCCAGCAGTTCCCCCGGGGAGTTCTCTAGCGGGGAGCCCGGAGATACGCAGTATTTT	CASSSPGEFSSGEPGDTQYF
TRBV5-4	TRBJ2-6	-	once	TGTGCCAGCAGCTTGGGTCGTGGCTCTGGGGCCAACGTCCTGACTTTC	CASSLGRGSGANVLTF
TRBV23-1	TRBJ1-1	-	-	TGCGCCAGCAGTCAATCGCGGGGAGCTATGAACACTGAAGCTTTCTTT	CASSQSRGAMNTEAFF
TRBV4-1	TRBJ1-4	-	once	TGCGCCAGCAGCCTATCTGACCAGAATGAAAAACTGTTTTTT	CASSLSDQNEKLFF
TRBV12-3/TRBV12-4	TRBJ2-3	-	once	TGTGCCAGCACTCGATTCGCTGCCTCAGATACGCAGTATTTT	CASTRFAASDTQYF
TRBV7-9	TRBJ2-6	-	-	TGTGCCAGCAGCTTAGTCCTGTTGGGGGCCAACGTCCTGACTTTC	CASSLVLLGANVLTF
TRBV7-6	TRBJ2-7	TRBD1	-	TGTGCCAGCAGCTTCCGACAGGGAGATAACGAGCAGTACTTC	CASSFRQGDNEQYF
TRBV7-9	TRBJ1-2	-	-	TGTGCCAGCAGCTTCCCCTCGGGGTTGAGGGGTGGCTACACCTTC	CASSFPSGLRGGYTF
TRBV19	TRBJ1-5	-	-	TGTGCCAGTAGTCTCGGGACGCGGGGGAATCAGCCCCAGCATTTT	CASSLGTRGNQPQHF
TRBV7-9	TRBJ2-7	TRBD2	-	TGTGCCAGCAGCTCGGGTATCGTAGCGGGCGCCTACGAGCAGTACTTC	CASSSGIVAGAYEQYF
TRBV1	TRBJ1-1	-	-	TGCACCAGCAGCGTACAAGGGACTTTGAACACTGAAGCTTTCTTT	CTSSVQGTLNTEAFF
TRBV27	TRBJ1-1	TRBD1	-	TGTGCCAGCAGTGCCGGGACAGGGGGAGGCACTGAAGCTTTCTTT	CASSAGTGGGTEAFF
TRBV28	TRBJ1-2	-	-	TGTGCCAGCAGCAAACAGGGTTCCTTATGGTTATTTGGCTACACCTTC	CASSKQGSLWLFGYTF
TRBV3-1	TRBJ2-2	-	-	TGTGCCAGCAGCCAAGTGGGGGGGCTGACCGGGGAGCTGTTTTTT	CASSQVGGLTGELFF
TRBV7-9	TRBJ2-3	-	-	TGTGCCAGCATACATCGGGGGGCGGCAGATACGCAGTATTTT	CASIHRGAADTQYF
TRBV7-9	TRBJ1-2	TRBD1	few	TGTGCCAGCAGCCAGCCACTGACGGACAGGGCCGGTTGCTACACCTTC	CASSQPLTDRAGCYTF
TRBV4-3	TRBJ2-1	-	-	TGCGCCAGCAGCCAAGATCCCAGTCACAATGAGCAGTTCTTC	CASSQDPSHNEQFF
TRBV20-1	TRBJ2-2	TRBD2	-	TGCAGTGCTTTCACTAGCGGCTTGGAGGGGTCCGGGGAGCTGTTTTTT	CSAFTSGLEGSGELFF
TRBV24-1	TRBJ2-2	-	-	TGTGCCACCAGTGATTTCCCCGGGACGGGGAACACCGGGGAGCTGTTTTTT	CATSDFPGTGNTGELFF
TRBV28	TRBJ2-7	TRBD1	-	TGTGCCAGCAGTTTGTCGGGACAGTCCGACGAGCAGTACTTC	CASSLSGQSDEQYF
TRBV5-1	TRBJ2-7	TRBD1	-	TGCGCCAGCAGCATGACAGGGGACTCCTACGAGCAGTACTTC	CASSMTGDSYEQYF
TRBV5-1	TRBJ1-4	-	-	TGCGCCAGCAGCTTGGTTGTGGGTCAACATAATGAAAAACTGTTTTTT	CASSLVVGQHNEKLFF
TRBV5-5	TRBJ2-7	TRBD1	-	TGTGCCAGCAGCTCCGGGACAGACGAGCAGTACTTC	CASSSGTDEQYF
TRBV28	TRBJ2-7	-	once	TGTGCCAGCAGTTTTGTGCGGGATGGTGCCTACGAGCAGTACTTC	CASSFVRDGAYEQYF
TRBV27	TRBJ2-5	TRBD1	-	TGTGCCAGCACCTCGGACAGGGAGGAGACCCAGTACTTC	CASTSDREETQYF
TRBV6-1	TRBJ2-6	-	few	TGTGCCAGCGAAGACGGGGACAACGTCCTGACTTTC	CASEDGDNVLTF
TRBV20-1	TRBJ2-7	-	-	TGCAGTGCCAGGGATAGGGTCTTTTACGAGCAGCACTTC	CSARDRVFYEQHF
TRBV12-3/TRBV12-4	TRBJ2-7	-	-	TGTGCCAGCAGTCCCCGGGGTCACGAGCAGTACTTC	CASSPRGHEQYF
TRBV27	TRBJ1-1	-	-	TGTGCCAGCAGTTTATTCATCGGGGGATGGGGCACTGAAGCTTTCTTT	CASSLFIGGWGTEAFF
TRBV28	TRBJ2-7	-	-	TGTGCCAGCAGTTCCCACGGGGCCTACGAGCAGTACTTC	CASSSHGAYEQYF
TRBV4-3	TRBJ2-3	-	-	TGCGCCAGCAGCCGCGAGACTAGTTGGTTCACAGATACGCAGTATTTT	CASSRETSWFTDTQYF
TRBV6-4	TRBJ2-1	-	few	TGTGCCAGCAGTGACTCGACAGAGAACAATGAGCAGTTCTTC	CASSDSTENNEQFF
TRBV11-3	TRBJ2-3	-	-	TGTGCCAGCAGCTTATACCCTCCCACAGATACGCAGTATTTT	CASSLYPPTDTQYF
TRBV7-3	TRBJ2-5	-	-	TGTGCCAGCAGCTTATACGAGGGGGAAGAGACCCAGTACTTC	CASSLYEGEETQYF
TRBV20-1	TRBJ2-7	-	-	TGCAGTGCTAGAGCGAGGGCACCATCCTCCTACGAGCAGTACTTC	CSARARAPSSYEQYF
TRBV7-9	TRBJ1-1	TRBD1	-	TGTGCCAGCAGCTGGGGACAGGGAGACACTGAAGCTTTCTTT	CASSWGQGDTEAFF
TRBV6-2/TRBV6-3	TRBJ2-1	-	-	TGTGCCAGCAGTTACGCTGAGACTACAGACAATGAGCAGTTCTTC	CASSYAETTDNEQFF
TRBV4-3	TRBJ1-5	-	-	TGCGCCAGCAGCCAGGGGACCTGGGGCAATCAGCCCCAGCATTTT	CASSQGTWGNQPQHF
TRBV6-5	TRBJ1-2	-	-	TGTGCCAGCAGCCTAACCCCTGGGGCGGGGGATGGCTACACCTTC	CASSLTPGAGDGYTF
TRBV5-4	TRBJ2-1	-	-	TGTGCCAGCAGCCCTAGCCCCTACAATGAGCAGTTCTTC	CASSPSPYNEQFF
TRBV27	TRBJ2-1	TRBD1	-	TGTGCCAGCAGTTTGGAAAGGGGGCATGGGAATGAGCAGTTCTTC	CASSLERGHGNEQFF
TRBV12-3/TRBV12-4	TRBJ2-7	-	few	TGTGCCAGCAGTTTCGGACACCTCTACGAGCAGTACTTC	CASSFGHLYEQYF
TRBV6-1	TRBJ1-5	TRBD1	-	TGTGCCAGCAGTGAAGAGGAGGGGGCAGGACAGCCCCAGCATTTT	CASSEEEGAGQPQHF
TRBV7-9	TRBJ2-1	-	-	TGTGCCAGCAGCCCCGTATTAGCGCGAACCTACAATGAGCAGTTCTTC	CASSPVLARTYNEQFF
TRBV6-4	TRBJ2-3	-	-	TGTGCCAGCAGTGATCAGGGTGGTCCATCGGGGGCGACAGATACGCAGTATTTT	CASSDQGGPSGATDTQYF
TRBV30	TRBJ2-3	-	-	TGTGCCTGGAGTGTACCCTGGCAGGGAGAGCCAGATACGCAGTATTTT	CAWSVPWQGEPDTQYF
TRBV28	TRBJ1-3	-	-	TGTGCCAGCAGTTTTTCCGGAAACACCATATATTTT	CASSFSGNTIYF
TRBV2	TRBJ2-3	-	-	TGTGCCAGCCAGAGGGGGATGGAGGGCCCTCCCACAGATACGCAGTATTTT	CASQRGMEGPPTDTQYF
TRBV7-9	TRBJ2-5	-	-	TGTGCCAGCAGCCGGTCCCCGTACCAAGAGACCCAGTACTTC	CASSRSPYQETQYF
TRBV28	TRBJ1-1	-	-	TGTGCCAGCAGTTTTATTGGGCAGGGAAACACTGAAGCTTTCTTT	CASSFIGQGNTEAFF
TRBV7-8	TRBJ2-1	TRBD2	once	TGTGCCAGCAGCTTGAGGGAGCGGGGAGATGAGCAGTTCTTC	CASSLRERGDEQFF
TRBV12-3/TRBV12-4	TRBJ1-2	-	-	TGTGCCAGCAGTGCGTCCAGGCTTAACTATGGCTACACCTTC	CASSASRLNYGYTF
TRBV29-1	TRBJ2-4	-	-	TGCAGCGTTGTCTTGGACAGTCGAAACATTCAGTACTTC	CSVVLDSRNIQYF
TRBV19	TRBJ2-1	-	few	TGTGCCAGTAGTATAGTGGGAGACGAGCAGTTCTTC	CASSIVGDEQFF
TRBV5-4	TRBJ2-6	-	-	TGTGCCAGCAGCCCGATGGCTTCTCTTGGGGCCAACGTCCTGACTTTC	CASSPMASLGANVLTF
TRBV6-2/TRBV6-3	TRBJ2-7	TRBD1	-	TGTGCCAGCAGAACGCGAACCGGGACAGCCACCTACGAGCAGTACTTC	CASRTRTGTATYEQYF
TRBV14	TRBJ2-3	TRBD1	-	TGTGCCAGCAGCCAGACAGGGGGCATCGCAGATACGCAGTATTTT	CASSQTGGIADTQYF
TRBV6-2/TRBV6-3	TRBJ2-7	-	-	TGTGCCAGCAGTTCCATCGGCGGTGTTAGAGAGCAGTACTTC	CASSSIGGVREQYF